These T cell receptor beta chains were read from a single sample in a study of blood T cell repertoires in COVID-19. Using immunoSEQ multiplex PCR, the repertoire was profiled, and TCRdb retains in-frame clones only, with some absent. The sample yields some 250,000 clones, around 80% seen once. The material sequenced was peripheral blood. The source is a man older than 75 with acute or convalescent COVID-19. Each CDR3 is given with its conserved first and last residue. A D gene is named only where the DNA matches it firmly. Size values are once, few and many counts, or a class for expanded clones, and some rows have none.

- | TRBJ2-6 | - | 16 | TRBV15 | TGTGCCACCAGCAGAGACGGGGTAGCTGGGGCCAACGTCCTGACTTTC | CATSRDGVAGANVLTF
- | TRBJ1-6 | - | 17 | TRBV7-4 | TGTGCCAGCAGCCCCGTGGACAGTGGGGCCTATAATTCACCCCTCCACTTT | CASSPVDSGAYNSPLHF
TRBD1 | TRBJ2-7 | - | 14 | TRBV7-8 | TGTGCCAGCAGCTGGGACAGGGTATCCTACGAGCAGTACTTC | CASSWDRVSYEQYF
- | TRBJ2-5 | - | 14 | TRBV18 | TGTGCCAGCTCACCATTGCGGATCCAAGAGACCCAGTACTTC | CASSPLRIQETQYF
TRBD1 | TRBJ1-5 | - | 17 | TRBV6-2/TRBV6-3 | TGTGCCAGCAGTTACTCGACAGGGAAAGGGGGCAATCAGCCCCAGCATTTT | CASSYSTGKGGNQPQHF
- | TRBJ2-2 | - | 14 | TRBV6-4 | TGTGCCAGCAGTGTAGAGCGGAACACCGGGGAGCTGTTTTTT | CASSVERNTGELFF
- | TRBJ1-3 | - | 15 | TRBV3-1/TRBV3-2 | TGTGCCAGCAGCCAACGGGGGGGGTCTGGAAACACCATATATTTT | CASSQRGGSGNTIYF
TRBD1 | TRBJ1-2 | - | 14 | TRBV20-1 | TGCAGTGCTAGTATTAACAGGGGTAACTATGGCTACACCTTC | CSASINRGNYGYTF
- | TRBJ1-1 | once | 13 | TRBV29-1 | TGCAGCGTTGGAGGACATAAGATCACTGAAGCTTTCTTT | CSVGGHKITEAFF
- | TRBJ2-7 | few | 14 | TRBV27 | TGTGCCAGCAGGTCCCGGGACTTCCCCTACGAGCAGTACTTC | CASRSRDFPYEQYF
- | TRBJ2-3 | - | 16 | TRBV10-3 | TGTGCCATCAGTGCTGAGGGAAGGACGACCGCTGATACGCAGTATTTT | CAISAEGRTTADTQYF
- | TRBJ1-4 | - | 13 | TRBV6-5 | TGTGCCAGCAGTATCTTGGGGACAGAAAAACTGTTTTTT | CASSILGTEKLFF
- | TRBJ1-2 | - | 14 | TRBV18 | TGTGCCAGCTCACCGGACAGTCTTAACTATGGCTACACCTTC | CASSPDSLNYGYTF
TRBD2 | TRBJ2-3 | - | 14 | TRBV7-3 | TGTGCCAGCAGCCTAGGGACTAGCGGGAATACGCAGTATTTT | CASSLGTSGNTQYF
- | TRBJ2-7 | - | 16 | TRBV27 | TGTGCCAGCAGTTTCTTTCGGGTTAGTCGGACCTACGAGCAGTACTTC | CASSFFRVSRTYEQYF
- | TRBJ2-5 | once | 13 | TRBV6-2/TRBV6-3 | TGTGCCAGCAGTTTGGGACTCCGGCGGTCCCAGTACTTC | CASSLGLRRSQYF
TRBD2 | TRBJ2-5 | - | 13 | TRBV2 | TGTGCCAGCAGGGGAGGGGTTGTGGAGACCCAGTACTTC | CASRGGVVETQYF
TRBD2 | TRBJ2-7 | - | 12 | TRBV3-1/TRBV3-2 | TGTGCCAGCAGCCCCGCGGGAGTCGAGCAGTACTTC | CASSPAGVEQYF
- | TRBJ2-7 | - | 14 | TRBV25-1 | TGTGCCAGCAGTGATGGCAGGGGTCCCTACGAGCAGTACTTC | CASSDGRGPYEQYF
TRBD2 | TRBJ2-1 | - | 15 | TRBV11-3 | TGTGCCAGCAGCTTAATGCTAGCGGGAGGTGGGGAGCAGTTCTTC | CASSLMLAGGGEQFF
TRBD2 | TRBJ2-3 | - | 16 | TRBV9 | TGTGCCAGCAGCGTTAGTAGCGGGCCTAGCACAGATACGCAGTATTTT | CASSVSSGPSTDTQYF
TRBD2 | TRBJ2-2 | - | 16 | TRBV30 | TGTGCCTGGAGATCAGGCGGGGGGGTTCTTGGCGGGGAGCTGTTTTTT | CAWRSGGGVLGGELFF
- | TRBJ2-7 | - | 16 | TRBV5-1 | TGCGCCAGCAGCTTGGTTCAGGGGCCAAGACCCTACGAGCAGTACTTC | CASSLVQGPRPYEQYF
TRBD2 | TRBJ2-1 | - | 14 | TRBV6-5 | TGTGCCAGCAGCGTAGCGGGGAGTTACAATGAGCAGTTCTTC | CASSVAGSYNEQFF
TRBD2 | TRBJ2-7 | - | 15 | TRBV27 | TGTGCCAGCAGTTCGTTGGCGGGAGCCCCCTACGAGCAGTACTTC | CASSSLAGAPYEQYF
TRBD1 | TRBJ1-5 | - | 15 | TRBV5-5 | TGTGCCAGCAGCCTATCGACAGGGTTACAAAGAGCCCAGCATTTT | CASSLSTGLQRAQHF
TRBD1 | TRBJ1-5 | - | 14 | TRBV2 | TGTGCCAGCAGGCGGGACAGGGGCAATCAGCCCCAGCATTTT | CASRRDRGNQPQHF
TRBD1 | TRBJ1-5 | - | 16 | TRBV24-1 | TGTGCCACCAGTGATGGGGGACAGTATAGCAATCAGCCCCAGCATTTT | CATSDGGQYSNQPQHF
- | TRBJ2-1 | - | 12 | TRBV5-1 | TGCGCCAGCAGCTCAGGTGATCGCGAGCAGTTCTTC | CASSSGDREQFF
TRBD1 | TRBJ1-4 | once | 16 | TRBV4-2 | TGTGCCAGCAGCCGCCCGCCCGGGACAGGGGGCGAAAAACTGTTTTTT | CASSRPPGTGGEKLFF
- | TRBJ1-2 | - | 14 | TRBV28 | TGTGCCAGCAGTCGGAGATCTTTCGACTATGGCTACACCTTC | CASSRRSFDYGYTF
TRBD1 | TRBJ2-5 | - | 16 | TRBV4-1 | TGCGCCAGCAGCCACCCCGGACAGGGGGGGCGAGAGACCCAGTACTTC | CASSHPGQGGRETQYF
TRBD1 | TRBJ2-2 | - | 18 | TRBV5-1 | TGCGCCAGCAGCTTGTGGCCCCCATTCAGGGGGTCCACCGGGGAGCTGTTTTTT | CASSLWPPFRGSTGELFF
- | TRBJ2-3 | - | 16 | TRBV3-1/TRBV3-2 | TGTGCCAGCAGCCAAGGGTGGGGGGGCTCCACAGATACGCAGTATTTT | CASSQGWGGSTDTQYF
- | TRBJ2-2 | - | 16 | TRBV3-1/TRBV3-2 | TGTGCCAGCAGCCAAGGAACCCTATCCGAGGCCGGGGAGCTGTTTTTT | CASSQGTLSEAGELFF
TRBD2 | TRBJ2-1 | - | 15 | TRBV9 | TGTGCCAGCACCGCGGGAGTCGTCTCCTACAATGAGCAGTTCTTC | CASTAGVVSYNEQFF
- | TRBJ2-2 | few | 15 | TRBV5-1 | TGCGCCAGCAGCTTGGGACTGGAGAGTACCGGGGAGCTGTTTTTT | CASSLGLESTGELFF
- | TRBJ2-7 | - | 12 | TRBV11-1 | TGTGCCAGCAGCTTACAGGGCGGCGAGCAGTACTTC | CASSLQGGEQYF
TRBD1 | TRBJ2-7 | - | 15 | TRBV7-8 | TGTGCCAGCAGCTTACAGACAGGGGGCACATACGAGCAGTACTTC | CASSLQTGGTYEQYF
- | TRBJ2-5 | - | 13 | TRBV7-3 | TGTGCCAGCAGCTTAACCCCTCAAGAGACCCAGTACTTC | CASSLTPQETQYF
- | TRBJ1-5 | - | 12 | TRBV3-1/TRBV3-2 | TGTGCCAGCAGCCACGAGGGTCAGCCCCAGCATTTT | CASSHEGQPQHF
TRBD1 | TRBJ2-1 | - | 15 | TRBV18 | TGTGCCAGCTCCCAAGGACAGGCTACCAGCTATGAGCAGTTCTTC | CASSQGQATSYEQFF
TRBD1 | TRBJ2-1 | - | 15 | TRBV19 | TGTGCCAGTACGATACGACAGGGGGCCTACAATGAGCAGTTCTTC | CASTIRQGAYNEQFF
TRBD2 | TRBJ2-5 | - | 14 | TRBV5-1 | TGCGCCAGCAGCGGGGCGGGAGTGGGGGAGACCCAGTACTTC | CASSGAGVGETQYF
- | TRBJ2-1 | - | 18 | TRBV4-1 | TGCGCCAGCAGCCAAGATCCCTACAGGAAGAGCTCCTACAATGAGCAGTTCTTC | CASSQDPYRKSSYNEQFF
- | TRBJ2-7 | - | 14 | TRBV25-1 | TGTGCCAGCAGTCGGAGGACAGCGTCCTACGAGCAGTACTTC | CASSRRTASYEQYF
- | TRBJ2-7 | - | 13 | TRBV10-1 | TGCGCCAGCAGTGAGTCGGACAGCTACGAGCAGTACTTC | CASSESDSYEQYF
TRBD1 | TRBJ2-3 | - | 13 | TRBV29-1 | TGCAGCGCCGGGACAGGGGGGGAAGGTACGCAGTATTTT | CSAGTGGEGTQYF
- | TRBJ2-5 | - | 13 | TRBV5-4 | TGTGCCAGCAGCTTAGGGGCCAAAGAGACCCAGTACTTC | CASSLGAKETQYF
TRBD1 | TRBJ2-5 | once | 13 | TRBV19 | TGTGCCAGTAGTCCAGGGGGCTGGGAGACCCAGTACTTC | CASSPGGWETQYF
TRBD1 | TRBJ2-7 | - | 16 | TRBV3-1/TRBV3-2 | TGTGCCAGCAGCCAAGCTGGACAGGGGAACTCCTACGAGCAGTACTTC | CASSQAGQGNSYEQYF
TRBD1 | TRBJ1-2 | few | 13 | TRBV6-1 | TGTGCCAGCAGTGAGACAGGGGCCTATGGCTACACCTTC | CASSETGAYGYTF
- | TRBJ1-5 | - | 11 | TRBV6-4 | TGTGCCAGCAGAGCTGATCAGCCCCAGCATTTT | CASRADQPQHF
- | TRBJ2-3 | - | 15 | TRBV5-1 | TGCGCCAGCAGCTTGGGTTGGGGAGTCACAGATACGCAGTATTTT | CASSLGWGVTDTQYF
- | TRBJ2-6 | - | 15 | TRBV3-1/TRBV3-2 | TGTGCCAGCAGCCGTCGTCCCTCTGGGGCCAACGTCCTGACTTTC | CASSRRPSGANVLTF
TRBD2 | TRBJ2-5 | - | 14 | TRBV11-2 | TGTGCCAGCAGCCCGACTAGCGCACAAGAGACCCAGTACTTC | CASSPTSAQETQYF
TRBD1 | TRBJ1-2 | - | 13 | TRBV28 | TGTGCCAGCAGGGATCAGGGGGCAGGTGGCTACACCTTC | CASRDQGAGGYTF
- | TRBJ1-6 | few | 16 | TRBV27 | TGTGCCAGCAGTCCTACCACCACAGGGAAGAATTCACCCCTCCACTTT | CASSPTTTGKNSPLHF
TRBD1 | TRBJ1-5 | - | 15 | TRBV18 | TGTGCCAGCTCACCAAACCAGGGGGTAAGGCAGCCCCAGCATTTT | CASSPNQGVRQPQHF
TRBD1 | TRBJ2-5 | - | 13 | TRBV30 | TGTGCCTGGGGGACAGGGGGCTTGGAGACCCAGTACTTC | CAWGTGGLETQYF